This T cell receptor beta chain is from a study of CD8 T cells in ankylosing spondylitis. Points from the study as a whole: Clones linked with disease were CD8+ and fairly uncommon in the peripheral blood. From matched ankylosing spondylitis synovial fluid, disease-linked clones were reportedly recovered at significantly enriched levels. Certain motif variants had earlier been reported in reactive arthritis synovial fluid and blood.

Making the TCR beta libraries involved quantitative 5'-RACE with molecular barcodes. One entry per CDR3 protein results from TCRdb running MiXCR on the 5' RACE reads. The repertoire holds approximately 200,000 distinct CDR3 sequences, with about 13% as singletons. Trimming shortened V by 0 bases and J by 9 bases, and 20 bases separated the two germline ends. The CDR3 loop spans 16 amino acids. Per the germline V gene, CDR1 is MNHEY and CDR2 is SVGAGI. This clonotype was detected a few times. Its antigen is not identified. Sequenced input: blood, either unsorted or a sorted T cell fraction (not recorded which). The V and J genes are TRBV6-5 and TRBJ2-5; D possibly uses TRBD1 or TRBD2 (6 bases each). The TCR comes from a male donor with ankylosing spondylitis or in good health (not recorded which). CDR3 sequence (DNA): TGTGCCAGCAGTTACTCTCCAGGGGCGGGATTCGGCGCCCAGTACTTC. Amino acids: CASSYSPGAGFGAQYF.